This T cell receptor (beta chain) was captured by sequencing in a study of cytomegalovirus exposure and HLA in healthy donors. Broader study findings: Previous analysis showed most TCR beta V segments were productive about 90% or about 30% of the time. By HLA locus, TCR association rates varied in a later analysis, with DRB1 showing the most and HLA-C the fewest. A classifier reportedly called cytomegalovirus status with high sensitivity and specificity.

Healthy bone marrow donors made up the donor group. This PCR relied on a set of 60 Vbeta primers and 13 Jbeta primers. The protocol was immunoSEQ multiplex PCR, while the TCRdb copy is restricted to in-frame clones and leaves out a portion. The table lists approximately 170,000 clones, around 84% of them singletons. Trimming cost V 0 bases and J 5 bases, with 11 bases left between them. CDR1 and CDR2 (germline): MNHEY, SMNVEV (reference sequence). This CDR3 is 15 amino acids long. About this clone: The target antigen is unknown.

The sequence was obtained from a boy between 2 and 15 years old in good health and CMV-seronegative. The sequencing input was PBMCs. The chain links TRBV27 to TRBJ1-5; tentative D call: TRBD1 (5 bases). This chain's CDR3 is CASSLSGRGYQPQHF. DNA for the CDR3: TGTGCCAGCAGTTTATCAGGAAGGGGCTATCAGCCCCAGCATTTT.